The rows below give T cell receptor beta chains drawn from one sample of a study of cytomegalovirus exposure and HLA in healthy donors. Assay used: immunoSEQ multiplex PCR; TCRdb lists only in-frame clones, some missing. The repertoire holds approximately 160,000 clones, 65% to 85% seen once, with approximately 3.1% in the top ten. The sequenced sample was PBMCs. These receptors were collected from a woman in her 50s in good health and CMV-seropositive. Both conserved end residues are part of each CDR3. The D gene is left open where the match is weak. Only some rows state a clone size, as once, few, many or a class for expanded clones.

CDR3nt: TGTGCCAGCAGTGTACAGGGGAACTCCTACGAGCAGTACTTC
CDR3aa: CASSVQGNSYEQYF
abundance: -
d_gene: TRBD1
v_gene: TRBV2
j_gene: TRBJ2-7

CDR3nt: TGCAGTGCTATGCGAGAGACCCAGTACTTC
CDR3aa: CSAMRETQYF
abundance: -
d_gene: -
v_gene: TRBV20-1
j_gene: TRBJ2-5

CDR3nt: TGTGCCAGCAGCTTGGGTAGCGGGCCAGAGTATGAGCAGTTCTTC
CDR3aa: CASSLGSGPEYEQFF
abundance: -
d_gene: TRBD2
v_gene: TRBV5-4
j_gene: TRBJ2-1

CDR3nt: TGTGCCAGCAGCTGGGGACAGAATCAGCCCCAGCATTTT
CDR3aa: CASSWGQNQPQHF
abundance: -
d_gene: TRBD1
v_gene: TRBV7-6
j_gene: TRBJ1-5

CDR3nt: TGTGCCAGCAGTTACTCTGGCCCCCACGAAAAACTGTTTTTT
CDR3aa: CASSYSGPHEKLFF
abundance: -
d_gene: -
v_gene: TRBV6-6
j_gene: TRBJ1-4

CDR3nt: TGTGCCAGCCACCGTGGCGGGGGGGTCAATGAGCAGTTCTTC
CDR3aa: CASHRGGGVNEQFF
abundance: -
d_gene: TRBD2
v_gene: TRBV27
j_gene: TRBJ2-1

CDR3nt: TGTGCCAGCAGCTTCTTCACTAGGGATGAGCAGTTCTTC
CDR3aa: CASSFFTRDEQFF
abundance: -
d_gene: -
v_gene: TRBV9
j_gene: TRBJ2-1

CDR3nt: TGTGCCAGCAGCGTAGGATGGCAGAGGAACACTGAAGCCTTCTTT
CDR3aa: CASSVGWQRNTEAFF
abundance: -
d_gene: -
v_gene: TRBV9
j_gene: TRBJ1-1

CDR3nt: TGTGCCAGCAGCCTAGCGGGGGGAACGTACAATGAGCAGTTCTTC
CDR3aa: CASSLAGGTYNEQFF
abundance: -
d_gene: TRBD2
v_gene: TRBV5-4
j_gene: TRBJ2-1

CDR3nt: TGTGCCACCAGCAGAGGAGGGATCAGGAACACCATATATTTT
CDR3aa: CATSRGGIRNTIYF
abundance: -
d_gene: -
v_gene: TRBV15
j_gene: TRBJ1-3

CDR3nt: TGTGCCAGCAGTTACATCCAGGGGGCGAATGGCTACACCTTC
CDR3aa: CASSYIQGANGYTF
abundance: once
d_gene: TRBD1
v_gene: TRBV6-6
j_gene: TRBJ1-2

CDR3nt: TGTGCCAGCAGCGCACAAGGGGGGGTTCTGACACCCCTCCACTTT
CDR3aa: CASSAQGGVLTPLHF
abundance: once
d_gene: -
v_gene: TRBV9
j_gene: TRBJ1-6

CDR3nt: TGTGCCAGCAGTGCGAGACAGGGGCACAAGACCCAGTACTTC
CDR3aa: CASSARQGHKTQYF
abundance: -
d_gene: TRBD1
v_gene: TRBV2
j_gene: TRBJ2-5

CDR3nt: TGTGCCAGCTCACTTGGACAGGGAAGATATGGCTACACCTTC
CDR3aa: CASSLGQGRYGYTF
abundance: once
d_gene: TRBD1
v_gene: TRBV18
j_gene: TRBJ1-2